This T cell receptor beta chain was obtained from a study of T cell responses to AZD1222 COVID-19 vaccine. Measured with immunoSEQ multiplex PCR; TCRdb has only the in-frame clones, and not every one. The sample shows about 120,000 clones, roughly 90% of them seen only once. Comment on this clone: Antigen: not known.

Study-level results: White British people made up most donors, females outnumbered males, and clonal diversity was possibly underestimated. The reported proportion of spike-specific TCRs targeting unmutated variant regions was nearly half. Two AZD1222 doses significantly raised spike-specific TCR breadth and depth over controls.

Trimming cost V 3 bases and J 5 bases, with 17 bases left between them. In germline, CDR1 is SGHNT, CDR2 YYREEE (reference sequence). This CDR3 has 15 residues. The material was peripheral blood, obtained 28 days after the second AZD1222 dose. The clonotype originates from an adult who received the AZD1222 COVID-19 vaccine. The chain carries TRBV5-4 and TRBJ2-5; tentatively, D is TRBD1 (6 bases). The CDR3 loop reads CASSSAGTRRETQYF. The CDR3 bases are TGTGCCAGCAGCTCGGCCGGGACAAGAAGGGAGACCCAGTACTTC. Filled out from reference TRBV5-4 and TRBJ2-5, the complete variable domain reads ETGVTQSPTHLIKTRGQQVTLRCSSQSGHNTVSWYQQALGQGPQFIFQYYREEENGRGNFPPRFSGLQFPNYSSELNVNALELDDSALYLCASSSAGTRRETQYFGPGTRLLVL.